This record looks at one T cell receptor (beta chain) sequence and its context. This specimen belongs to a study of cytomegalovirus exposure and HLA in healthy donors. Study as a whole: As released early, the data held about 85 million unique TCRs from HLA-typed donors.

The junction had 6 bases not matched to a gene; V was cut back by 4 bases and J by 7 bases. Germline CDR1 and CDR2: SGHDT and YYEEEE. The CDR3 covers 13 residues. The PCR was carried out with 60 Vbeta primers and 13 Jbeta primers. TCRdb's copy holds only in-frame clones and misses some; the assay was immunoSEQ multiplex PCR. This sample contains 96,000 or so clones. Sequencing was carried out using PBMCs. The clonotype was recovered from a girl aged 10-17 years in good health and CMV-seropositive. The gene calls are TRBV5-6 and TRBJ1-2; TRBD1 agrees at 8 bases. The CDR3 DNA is TGTGCCAGCAGCGGCGGACAGGGCCCTGGCTACACCTTC. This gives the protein CASSGGQGPGYTF.